These 16 T cell receptor beta chains originate from one sample sequenced in a study of cytomegalovirus exposure and HLA in healthy donors. This PCR relied on a set of 60 Vbeta primers and 13 Jbeta primers. This table comes from immunoSEQ multiplex PCR, and its TCRdb copy is limited to in-frame clones, with some not included. This sample yields 85,000 to 100,000 clones, of which around four fifths are seen a single time; 7% to 9% belongs to the top ten. Sequencing input: PBMCs. These receptors were taken from a man aged 40-49 years in good health and CMV-seropositive.

This clone is a singleton in its sample. V and J are TRBV10-2 and TRBJ2-3; 14 positions match TRBD2. V lost 5 bases, J lost 0 bases, and 4 bases stayed unmatched. The germline gives CDR1 WSHSY, CDR2 SAAADI. This CDR3 is 17 amino acids long. The CDR3 coding sequence is TGCGCCAGCAGTTTGGGACTAGCGGGGGTTAGCACAGATACGCAGTATTTT. It encodes CASSLGLAGVSTDTQYF.

The genes are TRBV11-3 and TRBJ1-2; 8 bases agree with TRBD1. The CDR3 has 14 amino acids. Germline V gene lookup returns CDR1 SGHNT and CDR2 YENEEA. V lost 1 base, J lost 2 bases, and 0 bases stayed unmatched. The CDR3: CASSLGQGNYGYTF. The DNA for the CDR3 is TGTGCCAGCAGCTTAGGACAGGGGAACTATGGCTACACCTTC.

This chain connects TRBV28 to TRBJ1-2; D is perhaps TRBD1 (6 bases). The CDR3 spans 14 residues. Looked up from germline, CDR1 is MDHEN and CDR2 is SYDVKM. V shed 6 bases and J shed 0 bases, with 11 bases lying between them. CDR3 sequence reads: CASRTTGANYGYTF. For the CDR3, the DNA is TGTGCCAGCAGAACGACAGGCGCTAACTATGGCTACACCTTC.

The chain carries TRBV29-1 and TRBJ2-2; 13 bases are shared with TRBD2. Trimming took 4 bases from V and 4 from J; bases not matched to a gene: 6. CDR1 and CDR2 from the germline V gene are SQVTM and ANQGSEA. The CDR3 consists of 16 residues. In nucleotides, the CDR3 is TGCAGCGTTGCACCGGGACTAGCGGGATTCACCGGGGAGCTGTTTTTT. Its translation is CSVAPGLAGFTGELFF.

The rearrangement links TRBV6-5 to TRBJ1-1; 11 nucleotides align to TRBD1. The CDR3 runs 15 residues. CDR1 and CDR2 (germline): MNHEY, SVGAGI. Losses at the gene ends were 1 base for V and 3 bases for J; bases not matched to a gene: 1. CDR3 in amino acids: CASSYWGQGDTEAFF. CDR3 coding DNA: TGTGCCAGCAGTTACTGGGGACAGGGGGACACTGAAGCTTTCTTT.

The chain couples TRBV6-5 to TRBJ2-7; D gene ambiguous. Trimming left V 6 bases short and J 4 bases short, with 10 bases between. Germline V gene data show CDR1 as MNHEY and CDR2 as SVGAGI. This CDR3 has 12 residues. CDR3 DNA sequence: TGTGCCAGCAGCCGCTCGGGTTACGAGCAGTACTTC. Encoded protein: CASSRSGYEQYF.

This chain connects TRBV10-1 to TRBJ2-2; D uncertain. Germline V lookup: CDR1 WNHNN, CDR2 SYGVQD (reference sequence). Trimming removed 4 bases from V and 3 bases from J, with 9 bases in between. The CDR3 is 14 amino acids. As DNA, the CDR3 is TGCGCCAGCAGTGTAGCCTTCGACACCGGGGAGCTGTTTTTT. This gives the protein CASSVAFDTGELFF.

The rearrangement uses TRBV5-1 and TRBJ1-1; weak D call: TRBD1 (6 bases). This CDR3 is built from 16 residues. Germline lookup yields CDR1 SGHRS and CDR2 YFSETQ. Deletions cut 4 bases from V and 5 bases from J, with 21 bases between. As DNA, the CDR3 is TGCGCCAGCAGCCTACGGGACACCTCCGCTGGGACTGAAGCTTTCTTT. This codes for CASSLRDTSAGTEAFF. The full variable domain, completed using reference TRBV5-1 and TRBJ1-1, is KAGVTQTPRYLIKTRGQQVTLSCSPISGHRSVSWYQQTPGQGLQFLFEYFSETQRNKGNFPGRFSGRQFSNSRSEMNVSTLELGDSALYLCASSLRDTSAGTEAFFGQGTRLTVV.

V gene TRBV5-1 combines with J gene TRBJ2-7; the D gene is possibly TRBD1 (6 bases). Germline V gene sequence: CDR1 SGHRS, CDR2 YFSETQ. There are 16 residues in the CDR3. Trimming pared 0 bases from V and 3 bases from J, leaving 16 bases between. The CDR3: CASSLADDRSFYEQYF. CDR3 nucleotide sequence: TGCGCCAGCAGCTTGGCCGATGACAGGTCCTTCTACGAGCAGTACTTC.

A note on this clone: One end of the junction varies from germline; a read error may be responsible. DNA of the CDR3: TGTGCCAGCTCAACACCAAACAGGGGCCACACCGGGGAGCTGTTTTTT. Residues: CASSTPNRGHTGELFF. The V gene is TRBV18, the J gene TRBJ2-2; 7 bases align to TRBD1. The CDR3 has 16 amino acids. CDR1 is KGHSH, CDR2 LQKENI, per germline.

V usage is TRBV5-4 and J usage is TRBJ2-3, with 7 positions matching TRBD1. Germline CDR1 and CDR2: SGHNT and YYREEE (reference sequence). The CDR3 sequence is 15 residues long. The J segment lost 5 bases and the V segment lost 0 bases, leaving 6 bases of the junction unmatched. CDR3 sequence reads: CASSLGDRRGDTQYF. As DNA, the CDR3 is TGTGCCAGCAGCTTGGGGGACAGAAGGGGAGATACGCAGTATTTT. The full variable domain, with the rest looked up from reference TRBV5-4 and TRBJ2-3, is ETGVTQSPTHLIKTRGQQVTLRCSSQSGHNTVSWYQQALGQGPQFIFQYYREEENGRGNFPPRFSGLQFPNYSSELNVNALELDDSALYLCASSLGDRRGDTQYFGPGTRLTVL.

A few counts support this clone. The sample has other DNA sequences that encode this CDR3 too. The rearrangement joins TRBV5-1 to TRBJ2-7; D is undetermined. The CDR3 has 11 amino acids. Trimming pared 0 bases from V and 6 bases from J, leaving 4 bases between. The V gene's germline CDR1 is SGHRS and CDR2 YFSETQ. CDR3: CASSLAGEQYF. The CDR3 DNA sequence: TGCGCCAGCAGCTTGGCCGGCGAGCAGTACTTC.

On this clone itself: The same CDR3 can be traced to other DNA sequences in this sample. The V and J genes are TRBV4-3 and TRBJ2-1; 12 bases are shared with TRBD2. This CDR3 region has 13 residues. The V gene's germline CDR1 is LGHNA and CDR2 YSLEER. V shed 3 bases and J 9 bases; nucleotides not matched to a gene: 0. CDR3 residues: CASSQGLAGEQFF. DNA of the CDR3: TGCGCCAGCAGCCAGGGACTAGCGGGTGAGCAGTTCTTC.

The gene calls are TRBV5-1 and TRBJ1-1, with a possible D match to TRBD1 (6 bases). Germline V gene lookup returns CDR1 SGHRS and CDR2 YFSETQ. The CDR3 extends over 16 amino acids. Trimming removed 0 bases at V and 0 bases at J, with 12 bases between. CDR3 in DNA: TGCGCCAGCAGCTTGGCCACAGGGACTATGAACACTGAAGCTTTCTTT. Translation gives CASSLATGTMNTEAFF.

V is TRBV5-4 and J is TRBJ2-1, with 10 nucleotides matching TRBD2. CDR3 length: 16 residues. V shed 0 bases and J 4 bases; nucleotides not matched to a gene: 4. CDR1 is SGHNT and CDR2 is YYREEE in the germline V gene (reference sequence). CDR3 in DNA: TGTGCCAGCAGCTTGGCCAGCGGGAGGGCTTACAATGAGCAGTTCTTC. As protein: CASSLASGRAYNEQFF.

V gene TRBV12-5 combines with J gene TRBJ1-6, with 8 bases matching TRBD1. Germline lookup yields CDR1 LGHNT and CDR2 FRNRAP. The length of the CDR3 is 17 residues. Trimming removed 0 bases from V and 7 bases from J; junction bases left unmatched: 8. The CDR3 nucleotides are TGTGCTAGTGGTTTGGTAGAAGGACAGGGTGAGAATTCACCCCTCCACTTT. This translates into CASGLVEGQGENSPLHF.